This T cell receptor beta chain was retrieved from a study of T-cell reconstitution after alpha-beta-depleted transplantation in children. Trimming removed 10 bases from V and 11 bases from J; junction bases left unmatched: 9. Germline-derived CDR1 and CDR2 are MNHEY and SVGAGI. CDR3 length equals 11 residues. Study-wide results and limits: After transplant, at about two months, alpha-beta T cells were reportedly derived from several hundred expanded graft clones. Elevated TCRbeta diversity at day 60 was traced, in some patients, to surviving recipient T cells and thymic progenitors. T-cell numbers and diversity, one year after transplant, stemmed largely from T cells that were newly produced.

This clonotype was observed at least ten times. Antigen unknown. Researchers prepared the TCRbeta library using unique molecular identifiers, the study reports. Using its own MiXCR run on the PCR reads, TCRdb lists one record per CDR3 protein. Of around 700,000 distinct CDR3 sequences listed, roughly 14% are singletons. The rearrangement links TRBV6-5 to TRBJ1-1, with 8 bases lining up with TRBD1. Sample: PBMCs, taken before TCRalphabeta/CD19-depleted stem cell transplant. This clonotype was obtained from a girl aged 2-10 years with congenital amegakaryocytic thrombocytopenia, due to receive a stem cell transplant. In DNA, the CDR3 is TGTGCCACCGAGACAGGGGATAAGGCTTTCTTT. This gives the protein CATETGDKAFF.